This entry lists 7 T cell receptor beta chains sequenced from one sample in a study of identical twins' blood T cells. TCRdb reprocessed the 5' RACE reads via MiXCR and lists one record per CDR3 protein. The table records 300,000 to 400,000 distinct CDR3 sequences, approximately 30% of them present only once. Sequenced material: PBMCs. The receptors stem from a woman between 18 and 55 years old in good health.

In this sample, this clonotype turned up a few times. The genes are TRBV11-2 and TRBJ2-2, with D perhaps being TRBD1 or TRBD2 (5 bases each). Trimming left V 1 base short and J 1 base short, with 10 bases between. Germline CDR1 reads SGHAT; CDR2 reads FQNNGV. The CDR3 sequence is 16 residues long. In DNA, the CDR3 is TGTGCCAGCAGCTTAGGGGGGTCTTGGAACACCGGGGAGCTGTTTTTT. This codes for CASSLGGSWNTGELFF.

In DNA, the CDR3 is TGTGCCAGCAGTTTCCCGCAGGACGTGAACACTGAAGCTTTCTTT. Translation gives CASSFPQDVNTEAFF. The V and J genes are TRBV12-3 or TRBV12-4 and TRBJ1-1, with D hard to call. With 3 bases removed from V and 0 bases from J, the gap between germline ends came to 11 bases. CDR3 length: 15 residues.

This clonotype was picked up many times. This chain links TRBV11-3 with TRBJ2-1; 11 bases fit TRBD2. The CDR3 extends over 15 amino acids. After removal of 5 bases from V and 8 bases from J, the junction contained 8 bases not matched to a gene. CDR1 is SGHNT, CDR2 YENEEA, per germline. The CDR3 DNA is TGTGCCAGCAGCACCGGGACTAGCGGTAGGTATGAGCAGTTCTTC. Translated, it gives CASSTGTSGRYEQFF. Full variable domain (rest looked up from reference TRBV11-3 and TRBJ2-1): EAGVVQSPRYKIIEKKQPVAFWCNPISGHNTLYWYLQNLGQGPELLIRYENEEAVDDSQLPKDRFSAERLKGVDSTLKIQPAELGDSAVYLCASSTGTSGRYEQFFGPGTRLTVL.

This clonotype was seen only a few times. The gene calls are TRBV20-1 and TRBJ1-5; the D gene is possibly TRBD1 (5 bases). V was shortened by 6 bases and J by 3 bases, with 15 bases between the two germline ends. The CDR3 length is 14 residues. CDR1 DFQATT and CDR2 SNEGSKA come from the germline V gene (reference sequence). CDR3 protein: CSARGDRVNQPQHF. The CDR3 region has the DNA TGCAGTGCCCGTGGAGACAGAGTCAATCAGCCCCAGCATTTT.

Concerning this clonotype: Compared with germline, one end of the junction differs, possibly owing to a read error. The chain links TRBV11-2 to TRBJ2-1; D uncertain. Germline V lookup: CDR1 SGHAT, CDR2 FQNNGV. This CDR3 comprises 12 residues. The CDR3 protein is CASSSPGGEQVF. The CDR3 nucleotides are TGTGCCAGCAGTTCCCCAGGCGGTGAGCAGGTCTTC.

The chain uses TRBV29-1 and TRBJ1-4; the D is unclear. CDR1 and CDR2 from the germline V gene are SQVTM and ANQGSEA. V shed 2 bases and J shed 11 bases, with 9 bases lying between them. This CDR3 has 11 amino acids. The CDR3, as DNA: TGCAGCGTTGAAAGGGAACGGAAACTGTTTTTT. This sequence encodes CSVERERKLFF.

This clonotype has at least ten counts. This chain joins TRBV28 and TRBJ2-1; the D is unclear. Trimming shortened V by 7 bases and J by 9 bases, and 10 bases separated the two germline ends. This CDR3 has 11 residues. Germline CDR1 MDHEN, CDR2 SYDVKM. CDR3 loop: CASTNGIEQFF. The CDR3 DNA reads TGTGCCAGCACCAATGGGATTGAGCAGTTCTTC.